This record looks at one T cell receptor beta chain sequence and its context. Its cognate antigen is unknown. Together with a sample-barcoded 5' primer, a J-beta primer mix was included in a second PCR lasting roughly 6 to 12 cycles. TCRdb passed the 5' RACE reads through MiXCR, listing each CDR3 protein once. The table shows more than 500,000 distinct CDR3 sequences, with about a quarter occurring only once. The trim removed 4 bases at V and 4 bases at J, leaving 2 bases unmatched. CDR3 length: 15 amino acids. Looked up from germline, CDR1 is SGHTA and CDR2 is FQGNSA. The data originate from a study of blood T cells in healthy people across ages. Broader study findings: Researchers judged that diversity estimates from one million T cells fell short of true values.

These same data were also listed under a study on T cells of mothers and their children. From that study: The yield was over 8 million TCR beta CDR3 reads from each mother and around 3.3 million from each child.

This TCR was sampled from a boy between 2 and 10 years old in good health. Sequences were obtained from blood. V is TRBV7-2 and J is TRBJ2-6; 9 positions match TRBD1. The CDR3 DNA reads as TGTGCCAGCAGCTCACAGGGGGCCGGGGCCAACGTCCTGACTTTC. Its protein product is CASSSQGAGANVLTF.